Listed below are T cell receptor beta chains from one sample, sequenced in a study of blood T cells in healthy people across ages. TCRdb re-derived calls from the 5' RACE reads in MiXCR, one entry per CDR3 protein. The sample lists over 600,000 distinct CDR3 sequences, about 42% occurring once. Sample: blood. Receptors were obtained from a man older than 75 in good health. The CDR3 runs from the conserved cysteine through the conserved F or W. The D gene is left open where the match is weak. Clone sizes are given selectively: once, few, many, or a class where the clone is expanded.

clone_size: few
d_call: -
v_call: TRBV10-3
j_call: TRBJ1-2
cdr3_nt: TGTGCCATCAGTGAGTCGGCCAGGGCGCATGGCTACACCTTC
cdr3_aa: CAISESARAHGYTF

clone_size: -
d_call: TRBD2
v_call: TRBV7-8
j_call: TRBJ2-7
cdr3_nt: TGTGCCAGCACCGGGGGGGAAACCTACGAGCAGTACTTC
cdr3_aa: CASTGGETYEQYF

clone_size: -
d_call: TRBD2
v_call: TRBV20-1
j_call: TRBJ2-1
cdr3_nt: TGCAGTGCTAAAGGGACTAGCGGGAGGAATGAGCAGTTCTTC
cdr3_aa: CSAKGTSGRNEQFF

clone_size: -
d_call: -
v_call: TRBV3-1
j_call: TRBJ1-2
cdr3_nt: TGTGCCAGCAGCCAAGCGGCTTCTTATGGCTACACCTTC
cdr3_aa: CASSQAASYGYTF

clone_size: -
d_call: TRBD2
v_call: TRBV10-3
j_call: TRBJ2-7
cdr3_nt: TGTGCCATCAGTGTCGGGTCTAGCGGGAGATCCTACGAGCAGTACTTC
cdr3_aa: CAISVGSSGRSYEQYF

clone_size: -
d_call: TRBD1
v_call: TRBV29-1
j_call: TRBJ2-7
cdr3_nt: TGCAGCGTTGAAAGTAGGGGGCGGACCTCCTACGAGCAGTACTTC
cdr3_aa: CSVESRGRTSYEQYF

clone_size: -
d_call: -
v_call: TRBV4-3
j_call: TRBJ2-1
cdr3_nt: TGCGCCAGCAGCCAAGTGAAACAATGGGGGCATGAGCAGTTCTTC
cdr3_aa: CASSQVKQWGHEQFF

clone_size: -
d_call: -
v_call: TRBV6-6
j_call: TRBJ1-2
cdr3_nt: TGTGCCAGCAGTGCCGACAGAAGCTATGGCTACACCTTC
cdr3_aa: CASSADRSYGYTF

clone_size: -
d_call: -
v_call: TRBV7-2
j_call: TRBJ2-5
cdr3_nt: TGTGCCAGCGGCTTAGGATGGGCGGGGCGGTACCAAGAGACCCAGTACTTC
cdr3_aa: CASGLGWAGRYQETQYF

clone_size: few
d_call: -
v_call: TRBV10-3
j_call: TRBJ2-5
cdr3_nt: TGTGCCATCAGTGAAGAAAAAGAGACCCAGTACTTC
cdr3_aa: CAISEEKETQYF

clone_size: few
d_call: -
v_call: TRBV20-1
j_call: TRBJ1-5
cdr3_nt: TGCAGTGCTAGAAGGCAAAGCAATCAGCCCCAGCATTTT
cdr3_aa: CSARRQSNQPQHF

clone_size: -
d_call: -
v_call: TRBV7-9
j_call: TRBJ2-2
cdr3_nt: TGTGCCAGCAGTTCTCCCGAGCAGTGGAACACCGGGGAGCTGTTTTTT
cdr3_aa: CASSSPEQWNTGELFF

clone_size: -
d_call: TRBD2
v_call: TRBV5-1
j_call: TRBJ2-1
cdr3_nt: TGCGCCAGCAGCTGGGCGGGAGTTGACAATGAGCAGTTCTTC
cdr3_aa: CASSWAGVDNEQFF

clone_size: -
d_call: -
v_call: TRBV25-1
j_call: TRBJ2-5
cdr3_nt: TGTGCCAGCAGTGAGTTACAGGGTCAGGAGACCCAGTACTTC
cdr3_aa: CASSELQGQETQYF

clone_size: many
d_call: -
v_call: TRBV24-1
j_call: TRBJ2-3
cdr3_nt: TGTGCCACCAGCTGGAGGGGGACGGATACGCAGTATTTT
cdr3_aa: CATSWRGTDTQYF